The sequence of this T cell receptor beta chain was determined in a study of blood T cell repertoires in COVID-19. Study-level information: COVID-19 samples, acute and convalescent, were from the United States, Italy and Spain. From T cells, B-cell-depleted T cells, or PBMCs came the material, which was cDNA or gDNA.

Sequencing was performed with immunoSEQ multiplex PCR; in TCRdb, only in-frame clones are kept and a portion is missing. The sample holds tens of thousands of clones, around 83% seen once. Germline lookup yields CDR1 SEHNR and CDR2 FQNEAQ (reference sequence). The CDR3 runs to 12 residues. Trimming left V 2 bases short and J 6 bases short, with 5 bases between. Sequencing used peripheral blood. This receptor was identified in an older man with acute or convalescent COVID-19. The V call is TRBV7-9, the J call TRBJ1-5, with D uncertain. The CDR3 bases are TGTGCCAGCAGCTTACAGTCTCAGCCCCAGCATTTT. This translates into CASSLQSQPQHF.